The following is a TCR beta chain sequence with its context. Its antigen remains unidentified. CDR3 size: 16 residues. Per the germline V gene, CDR1 is MNHEY and CDR2 is SVGAGI. Included in the TCR beta cDNA libraries were unique molecular identifiers. TCRdb re-analysed the PCR reads in MiXCR, keeping a single row per CDR3 protein. The table records hundreds of thousands of distinct CDR3 sequences, roughly half of them present only once. This entry comes from a study of post-analysis software for immune sequencing data. Study observations and caveats: Among multiple sclerosis patients, normalized Chao1 diversity was significantly below that of controls. TRBV5-6, TRBV5-1 and TRBV20-1 belonged to a set of about five TRBV segments that were more frequent in patients than controls.

V gene TRBV6-5 combines with J gene TRBJ2-5, with TRBD1 matching 9 bases. The J call may be faulty, since TRBJ2-7 better matches the DNA end. Sequencing was done on a sample of blood. This receptor was obtained from a girl under 18 with multiple sclerosis. The CDR3 sequence: CASSPSSETGGYEQYF. CDR3 sequence (DNA): TGTGCCAGCAGTCCTTCGTCCGAGACAGGGGGTTACGAGCAGTACTTC.